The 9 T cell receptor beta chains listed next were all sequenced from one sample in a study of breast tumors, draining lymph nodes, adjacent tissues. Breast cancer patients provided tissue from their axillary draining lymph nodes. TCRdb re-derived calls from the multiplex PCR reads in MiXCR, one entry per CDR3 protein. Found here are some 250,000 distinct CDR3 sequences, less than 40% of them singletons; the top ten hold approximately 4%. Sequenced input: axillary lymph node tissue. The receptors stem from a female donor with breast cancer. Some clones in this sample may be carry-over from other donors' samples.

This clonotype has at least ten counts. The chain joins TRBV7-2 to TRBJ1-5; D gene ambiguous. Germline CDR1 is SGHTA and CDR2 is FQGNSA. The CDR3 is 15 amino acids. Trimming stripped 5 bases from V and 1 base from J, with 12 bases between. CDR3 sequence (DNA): TGTGCCAGCAGCAACCAGGCGTTAAGCAATCAGCCCCAGCATTTT. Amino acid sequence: CASSNQALSNQPQHF.

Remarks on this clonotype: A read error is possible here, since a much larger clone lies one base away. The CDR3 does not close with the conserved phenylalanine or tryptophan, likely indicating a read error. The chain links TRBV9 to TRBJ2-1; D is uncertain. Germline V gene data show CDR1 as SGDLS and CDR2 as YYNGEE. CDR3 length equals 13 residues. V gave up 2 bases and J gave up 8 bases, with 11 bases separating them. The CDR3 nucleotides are TGTGCCAGCAGCGTTGGGATGCGAGATGAGCAGTTCTCC. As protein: CASSVGMRDEQFS.

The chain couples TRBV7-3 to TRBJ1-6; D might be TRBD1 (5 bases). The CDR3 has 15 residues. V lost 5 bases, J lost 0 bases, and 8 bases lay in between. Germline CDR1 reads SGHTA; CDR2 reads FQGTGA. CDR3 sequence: CASSPGSSYNSPLHF. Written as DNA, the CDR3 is TGTGCCAGCAGCCCAGGGAGCTCCTATAATTCACCCCTCCACTTT.

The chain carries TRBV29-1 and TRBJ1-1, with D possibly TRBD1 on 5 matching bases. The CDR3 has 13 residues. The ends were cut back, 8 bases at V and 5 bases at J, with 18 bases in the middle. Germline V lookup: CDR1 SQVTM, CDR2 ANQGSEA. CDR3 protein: CSSVLDGGTEAFF. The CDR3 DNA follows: TGCAGCTCGGTGTTGGACGGGGGGACTGAAGCTTTCTTT.

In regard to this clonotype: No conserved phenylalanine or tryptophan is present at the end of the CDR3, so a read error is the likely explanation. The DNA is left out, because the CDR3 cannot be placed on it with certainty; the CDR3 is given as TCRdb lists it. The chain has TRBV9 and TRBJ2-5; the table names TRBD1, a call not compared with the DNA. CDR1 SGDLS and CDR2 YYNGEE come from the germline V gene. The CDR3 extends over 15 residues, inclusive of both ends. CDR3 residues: CASSASWDGGRTSGS.

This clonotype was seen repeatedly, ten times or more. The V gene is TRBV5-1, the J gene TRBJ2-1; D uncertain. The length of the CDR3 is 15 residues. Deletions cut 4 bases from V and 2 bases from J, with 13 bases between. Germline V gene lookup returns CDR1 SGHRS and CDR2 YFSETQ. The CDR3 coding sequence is TGCGCCAGCAGCCCCGGCACTGGACCCTACAATGAGCAGTTCTTC. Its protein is CASSPGTGPYNEQFF.

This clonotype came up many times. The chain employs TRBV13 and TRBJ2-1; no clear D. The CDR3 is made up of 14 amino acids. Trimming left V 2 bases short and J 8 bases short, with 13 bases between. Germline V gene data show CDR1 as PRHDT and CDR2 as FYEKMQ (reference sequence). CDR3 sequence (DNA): TGTGCCAGCAGCTTAAGCCTCCGGCCGGATGAGCAGTTCTTC. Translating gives CASSLSLRPDEQFF.

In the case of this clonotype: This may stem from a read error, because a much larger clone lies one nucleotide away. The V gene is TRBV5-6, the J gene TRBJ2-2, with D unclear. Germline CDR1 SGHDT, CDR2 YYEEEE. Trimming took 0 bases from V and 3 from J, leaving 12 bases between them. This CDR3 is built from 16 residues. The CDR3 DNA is TGTGCCAGCAGCTTGGGCCGGCCGTTGGACACCGGGGAGCTGTTTTTT. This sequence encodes CASSLGRPLDTGELFF.

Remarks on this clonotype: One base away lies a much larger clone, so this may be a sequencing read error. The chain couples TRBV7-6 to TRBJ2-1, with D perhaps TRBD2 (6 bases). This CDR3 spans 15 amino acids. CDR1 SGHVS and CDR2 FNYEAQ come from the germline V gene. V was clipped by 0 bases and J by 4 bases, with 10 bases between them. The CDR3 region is CASSLAGGIYNEQFF. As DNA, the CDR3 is TGTGCCAGCAGCTTAGCGGGAGGAATTTACAATGAGCAGTTCTTC.